These 21 T cell receptor beta chains originate from one sample sequenced in a study of CD8+CD57+ T cells in acquired aplastic anemia. Researchers used genomic DNA as the template to profile TCR beta VDJ and CDR3. TCRdb fed the reads into MiXCR, producing one record per CDR3 protein. The sample carries approximately 270,000 distinct CDR3 sequences, 45% to 65% recorded once. The sequenced material came from sorted CD4+, CD8+, or CD8+CD57+ T cells (not recorded which) from PBMCs. The receptors derive from a human donor with severe aplastic anemia or a healthy control (not recorded which).

The rearrangement uses TRBV20-1 and TRBJ2-7, with 9 bases aligning to TRBD1. The CDR3 runs to 16 residues. V was pared by 5 bases and J by 2 bases, with 13 bases of the junction left unmatched. Germline-derived CDR1 and CDR2 are DFQATT and SNEGSKA (reference sequence). The CDR3 reads CSAEAVTGGVAYEQYF. The DNA for the CDR3 is TGCAGTGCTGAAGCTGTCACAGGGGGCGTCGCCTACGAGCAGTACTTC.

This clonotype was detected many times. The J gene is TRBJ1-2, the V gene TRBV19, with D possibly matching TRBD1 (5 bases). Trimming left V 0 bases short and J 5 bases short, with 13 bases between. The germline V gene has CDR1 LNHDA and CDR2 SQIVND (reference sequence). The CDR3 is made up of 15 amino acids. CDR3 nucleotides: TGTGCCAGTAGTATAGACGCAGGGACTGATTATGGCTACACCTTC. This encodes CASSIDAGTDYGYTF.

At least ten counts were recorded for this clonotype. The chain is built from TRBV5-1 and TRBJ2-7; D is undetermined. Germline V lookup: CDR1 SGHRS, CDR2 YFSETQ. With 3 bases removed from V and 2 bases from J, the gap between germline ends came to 3 bases. The CDR3 is 11 residues long. This chain's CDR3 is CASSSAYEQYF. CDR3 DNA: TGCGCCAGCAGCTCCGCCTACGAGCAGTACTTC.

The chain is built from TRBV19 and TRBJ2-7, with TRBD2 identical over 13 bases. V lost 6 bases and J lost 4; bases outside the gene matches: 6. Looked up from germline, CDR1 is LNHDA and CDR2 is SQIVND (reference sequence). This CDR3 comprises 15 residues. CDR3 nucleotides: TGTGCCAGTAGCGGGACTAGCGGGACAATTTACGAGCAGTACTTC. It yields the protein CASSGTSGTIYEQYF.

The chain employs TRBV7-3 and TRBJ2-6, with D hard to call. The CDR3 sequence is 14 residues long. Per the germline V gene, CDR1 is SGHTA and CDR2 is FQGTGA. Trimming shortened V by 2 bases and J by 2 bases, and 4 bases separated the two germline ends. In DNA, the CDR3 is TGTGCCAGCAGCTTATTACCTGGGGCCAACGTCCTGACTTTC. Amino acids: CASSLLPGANVLTF.

This chain uses TRBV15 with TRBJ1-1, with unresolved D. Germline-derived CDR1 and CDR2 are LNHNV and YYDKDF (reference sequence). V lost 0 bases, J lost 2 bases, and 7 bases lay in between. There are 14 residues in the CDR3. CDR3 region: CATSRDRTNTEAFF. The DNA for the CDR3 is TGTGCCACCAGCAGAGATCGGACCAACACTGAAGCTTTCTTT.

The rearrangement uses TRBV6-6 and TRBJ2-7; 10 nucleotides agree with TRBD1. The CDR3 is made up of 15 amino acids. In germline, CDR1 is MNHNY, CDR2 SVGAGI (reference sequence). V trimming: 8 bases; J trimming: 2 bases; junction bases outside the gene matches: 9. The DNA for the CDR3 is TGTGCCAGCGACGCGTTGGACAGGGGGGCCTACGAGCAGTACTTC. Translating gives CASDALDRGAYEQYF.

The genes are TRBV10-3 and TRBJ1-1; D possibly corresponds to TRBD1 (5 bases). This CDR3 has 12 amino acids. Germline V lookup: CDR1 ENHRY, CDR2 SYGVKD. Trimming removed 0 bases from V and 7 bases from J, with 6 bases in between. The CDR3 loop is CAISESRGEAFF. CDR3 sequence (DNA): TGTGCCATCAGTGAGTCGAGGGGTGAAGCTTTCTTT.

The rearrangement uses TRBV10-2 and TRBJ2-3; D is uncertain. CDR3 length equals 15 residues. V was shortened by 2 bases and J by 1 base, with 10 bases between the two germline ends. The germline V gene encodes CDR1 WSHSY and CDR2 SAAADI. CDR3 residues: CASSETMTRTDTQYF. In nucleotides, the CDR3 is TGCGCCAGCAGTGAGACCATGACGCGCACAGATACGCAGTATTTT.

V usage is TRBV20-1 and J usage is TRBJ1-6; 10 bases line up with TRBD1. Losses at the gene ends were 1 base for V and 7 bases for J; bases not matched to a gene: 10. The V gene's germline CDR1 is DFQATT and CDR2 SNEGSKA (reference sequence). The CDR3 spans 17 residues. CDR3 coding DNA: TGCAGTGCTAGAGGGACAGGGGGAGGTTGGAACAATTCACCCCTCCACTTT. Translated, it gives CSARGTGGGWNNSPLHF.

The V call is TRBV29-1, the J call TRBJ2-7; TRBD1 aligns across 10 bases. The CDR3 is 13 residues long. J was trimmed by 2 bases and V by 6 bases; bases with no gene match: 4. CDR1 SQVTM and CDR2 ANQGSEA come from the germline V gene. CDR3 coding DNA: TGCAGCGTGACAGGGGGCGCGACCTACGAGCAGTACTTC. Its protein product is CSVTGGATYEQYF.

The table lists this clonotype with a few counts. V is TRBV20-1 and J is TRBJ1-2; D not certain. Trimming stripped 2 bases from V and 12 bases from J, with 10 bases between. The length of the CDR3 is 10 residues. Germline V gene sequence: CDR1 DFQATT, CDR2 SNEGSKA (reference sequence). The CDR3: CSARSSGNTF. CDR3 bases: TGCAGTGCTAGAAGCTCTGGAAACACCTTC.

The chain links TRBV29-1 to TRBJ2-7; D is possibly TRBD2 (5 bases). Per the germline V gene, CDR1 is SQVTM and CDR2 is ANQGSEA. V lost 6 bases and J 1 base, leaving 19 bases between the germline ends. The CDR3 runs 15 residues. CDR3 coding DNA: TGCAGCGTGCTCACGGTTGGGGAGCAATCCTACGAGCAGTACTTC. It encodes CSVLTVGEQSYEQYF.

The chain links TRBV7-6 to TRBJ1-2; 11 bases fit TRBD1. This CDR3 has 17 residues. V was pared by 4 bases and J by 0 bases, with 7 bases of the junction left unmatched. CDR1 and CDR2 (germline): SGHVS, FNYEAQ. The CDR3 region has the DNA TGTGCCAGCAGCTCGGACAGGGGGCGCGAAGCTAACTATGGCTACACCTTC. It encodes CASSSDRGREANYGYTF.

A few counts support this clonotype. The chain carries TRBV6-6 and TRBJ2-1; a weak D match, TRBD2 (5 bases). CDR1 MNHNY and CDR2 SVGAGI come from the germline V gene (reference sequence). V lost 5 bases and J 3 bases, leaving 11 bases between the germline ends. This CDR3 comprises 14 residues. CDR3 loop: CASSDTGVYNEQFF. The CDR3, as DNA: TGTGCCAGCAGTGATACCGGGGTCTACAATGAGCAGTTCTTC.

V usage is TRBV10-3 and J usage is TRBJ2-1; 11 bases fit TRBD2. The CDR3 has 15 residues. Trimming took 6 bases from V and 5 from J; bases not matched to a gene: 6. Looked up from germline, CDR1 is ENHRY and CDR2 is SYGVKD. In DNA form, the CDR3 reads TGTGCCATCAGCTATACTAGCGGGAGACACAATGAGCAGTTCTTC. Translating it yields CAISYTSGRHNEQFF.

The sample holds a few counts of this clonotype. The rearrangement joins TRBV6-4 to TRBJ2-1; no clear D. The CDR3 runs 14 residues. V shed 0 bases and J shed 0 bases, with 3 bases lying between them. In germline, CDR1 is MRHNA, CDR2 SNTAGT. CDR3 amino acids: CASSDSLSYNEQFF. Written as DNA, the CDR3 is TGTGCCAGCAGTGACTCACTCTCCTACAATGAGCAGTTCTTC.

The chain recombines TRBV5-4 with TRBJ2-5; a possible D gene is TRBD1 (6 bases). The CDR3 length is 14 residues. The V and J ends lost 4 bases and 7 bases respectively, with 17 bases between them. Germline CDR1 SGHNT, CDR2 YYREEE (reference sequence). The CDR3 nucleotides read TGTGCCAGCAGCCGGACAGCCGGACTCGGGACCCAGTACTTC. Translating gives CASSRTAGLGTQYF.

V is TRBV5-1 and J is TRBJ2-3; tentatively, D is TRBD2 (5 bases). Germline V gives CDR1 SGHRS, CDR2 YFSETQ. V was pared by 4 bases and J by 0 bases, with 12 bases between. This CDR3 has 15 residues. The CDR3, as DNA: TGCGCCAGCAGCCTCAGCGGCTCCAGCACAGATACGCAGTATTTT. Translating it yields CASSLSGSSTDTQYF. Drawing the rest from reference TRBV5-1 and TRBJ2-3, the complete variable domain is KAGVTQTPRYLIKTRGQQVTLSCSPISGHRSVSWYQQTPGQGLQFLFEYFSETQRNKGNFPGRFSGRQFSNSRSEMNVSTLELGDSALYLCASSLSGSSTDTQYFGPGTRLTVL.

This chain connects TRBV15 to TRBJ1-1; 7 bases match TRBD1. The CDR3 has 14 amino acids. In germline, CDR1 is LNHNV, CDR2 YYDKDF (reference sequence). V lost 3 bases, J lost 3 bases, and 4 bases stayed unmatched. The CDR3 DNA reads TGTGCCACCAGCAGCGACAGGGTTGACACTGAAGCTTTCTTT. Translating gives CATSSDRVDTEAFF. The full variable domain, completed using reference TRBV15 and TRBJ1-1, is DAMVIQNPRYQVTQFGKPVTLSCSQTLNHNVMYWYQQKSSQAPKLLFHYYDKDFNNEADTPDNFQSRRPNTSFCFLDIRSPGLGDTAMYLCATSSDRVDTEAFFGQGTRLTVV.

The chain is built from TRBV7-2 and TRBJ2-5; 10 bases are shared with TRBD1. V lost 3 bases, J lost 5 bases, and 6 bases stayed unmatched. The germline gives CDR1 SGHTA, CDR2 FQGNSA. This CDR3 has 15 amino acids. The CDR3 DNA follows: TGTGCCAGCAGCTTGGGGACAGGGGTTTGGGAGACCCAGTACTTC. It is translated as CASSLGTGVWETQYF. Looking up the rest from reference TRBV7-2 and TRBJ2-5 gives the full variable domain: GAGVSQSPSNKVTEKGKDVELRCDPISGHTALYWYRQSLGQGLEFLIYFQGNSAPDKSGLPSDRFSAERTGGSVSTLTIQRTQQEDSAVYLCASSLGTGVWETQYFGPGTRLLVL.